Listed below are T cell receptor beta chains from one sample, sequenced in a study of CD8 T cells in ankylosing spondylitis. Each CDR3 protein is one row after TCRdb ran MiXCR on the 5' RACE reads. The profile shows around 440,000 distinct CDR3 sequences, roughly 17% of them singletons. Source material: blood, either unsorted or a sorted T cell fraction (not recorded which). The receptors come from a male donor with ankylosing spondylitis. Both conserved end residues are part of each CDR3. Fields, in order: CDR3 DNA, CDR3 protein, J gene, V gene, CDR3 length, D gene, clone size. D genes are given only for firm matches. Rows give clone size only sometimes, using once, few, many, or a class for an expanded clone.

TGTGCCAGCAGCTTACCCCTCGCGGCTTACGAGCAGTACTTC,CASSLPLAAYEQYF,TRBJ2-7,TRBV7-9,14,-,few
TGTGCCAGCAGCTTTCCAGTGGCGGCGAACACAGATACGCAGTATTTT,CASSFPVAANTDTQYF,TRBJ2-3,TRBV7-9,16,-,many
TGTGCCAGTAGTCTTACAGGGTTTGGCTACAATGAGCAGTTCTTC,CASSLTGFGYNEQFF,TRBJ2-1,TRBV19,15,-,-
TGTGCCAGCAGCCCCCCAGGGGGCCGGTATGAGCAGTTCTTC,CASSPPGGRYEQFF,TRBJ2-1,TRBV7-2,14,TRBD1,-
TGCGCCAGCAGCTTGGAAAAGTCGGGCTACACCTTC,CASSLEKSGYTF,TRBJ1-2,TRBV5-1,12,-,-
TGCAGCGCCGCGGGACAGGGGGATCAGCCCCAGCATTTT,CSAAGQGDQPQHF,TRBJ1-5,TRBV29-1,13,TRBD1,few
TGTGCCAGCAGCGTAGAGCGTCCAGATACGCAGTATTTT,CASSVERPDTQYF,TRBJ2-3,TRBV9,13,-,few
TGTGCCAGCAGTCGGGGGTGGTCACCCCTCCACTTT,CASSRGWSPLHF,TRBJ1-6,TRBV25-1,12,-,few
TGTGCCAGCTCACCACCGAATAGCAATCAGCCCCAGCATTTT,CASSPPNSNQPQHF,TRBJ1-5,TRBV18,14,-,few
TGTGCCAGCAGTTTCGGGGACAGCTATCAGCCCCAGCATTTT,CASSFGDSYQPQHF,TRBJ1-5,TRBV12-3/TRBV12-4,14,TRBD1,few
TGTGCCAGCAGAAGCCCGGGGGGCACCCGCTCCTACGAGCAGTACTTC,CASRSPGGTRSYEQYF,TRBJ2-7,TRBV28,16,-,few
TGTGCCAGCAGCAAAGCCCCAGGGGACGTGACCCAGTACTTC,CASSKAPGDVTQYF,TRBJ2-5,TRBV21-1,14,-,once
TGTGCCATCAGTATATCGGGGAGCTACGAGCAGTACTTC,CAISISGSYEQYF,TRBJ2-7,TRBV10-3,13,-,-
TGTGCCAGCACAAGCGGGGACAATGAAAAACTGTTTTTT,CASTSGDNEKLFF,TRBJ1-4,TRBV18,13,-,few
TGTGCCACCAGCAGGGAACTAGCGGCCTCCTACGAGCAGTACTTC,CATSRELAASYEQYF,TRBJ2-7,TRBV15,15,TRBD2,-
TGTGCCAGCAGCCCTCTAGCGGGGGGGCAATACGAGCAGTACTTC,CASSPLAGGQYEQYF,TRBJ2-7,TRBV3-1,15,TRBD2,-
TGTGCCAGCAGACTAGCGGGAGAGACCCAGTACTTC,CASRLAGETQYF,TRBJ2-5,TRBV2,12,TRBD2,few
TGCGCCAGCAGCCACAGTGCAGGGGTTTTAAATCAGCCCCAGCATTTT,CASSHSAGVLNQPQHF,TRBJ1-5,TRBV4-1,16,-,few
TGCAGTGCCCGGACAGGGCTAAACACCGGGGAGCTGTTTTTT,CSARTGLNTGELFF,TRBJ2-2,TRBV20-1,14,TRBD1,-
TGTGCCATCGCCGGGACCAGGGCGAACACTGAAGCTTTCTTT,CAIAGTRANTEAFF,TRBJ1-1,TRBV10-3,14,-,-
TGTGCCAGCAGCGATCCCCGGGGAGCCATGAACACTGAAGCTTTCTTT,CASSDPRGAMNTEAFF,TRBJ1-1,TRBV3-1,16,-,-